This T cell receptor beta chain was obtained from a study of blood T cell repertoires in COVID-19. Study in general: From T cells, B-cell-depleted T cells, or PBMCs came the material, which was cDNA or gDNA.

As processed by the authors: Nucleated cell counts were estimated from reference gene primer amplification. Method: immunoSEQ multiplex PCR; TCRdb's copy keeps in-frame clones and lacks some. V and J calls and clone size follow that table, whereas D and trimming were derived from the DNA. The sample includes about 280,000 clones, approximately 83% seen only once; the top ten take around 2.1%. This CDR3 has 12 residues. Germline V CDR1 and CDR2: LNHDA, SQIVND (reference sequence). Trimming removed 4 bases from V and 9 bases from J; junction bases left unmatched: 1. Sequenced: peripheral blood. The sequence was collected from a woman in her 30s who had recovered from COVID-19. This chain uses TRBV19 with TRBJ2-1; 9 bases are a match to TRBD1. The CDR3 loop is CASSRGQGEQFF. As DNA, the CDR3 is TGTGCCAGTAGTAGGGGACAGGGTGAGCAGTTCTTC. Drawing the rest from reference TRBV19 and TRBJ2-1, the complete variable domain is DGGITQSPKYLFRKEGQNVTLSCEQNLNHDAMYWYRQDPGQGLRLIYYSQIVNDFQKGDIAEGYSVSREKKESFPLTVTSAQKNPTAFYLCASSRGQGEQFFGPGTRLTVL.